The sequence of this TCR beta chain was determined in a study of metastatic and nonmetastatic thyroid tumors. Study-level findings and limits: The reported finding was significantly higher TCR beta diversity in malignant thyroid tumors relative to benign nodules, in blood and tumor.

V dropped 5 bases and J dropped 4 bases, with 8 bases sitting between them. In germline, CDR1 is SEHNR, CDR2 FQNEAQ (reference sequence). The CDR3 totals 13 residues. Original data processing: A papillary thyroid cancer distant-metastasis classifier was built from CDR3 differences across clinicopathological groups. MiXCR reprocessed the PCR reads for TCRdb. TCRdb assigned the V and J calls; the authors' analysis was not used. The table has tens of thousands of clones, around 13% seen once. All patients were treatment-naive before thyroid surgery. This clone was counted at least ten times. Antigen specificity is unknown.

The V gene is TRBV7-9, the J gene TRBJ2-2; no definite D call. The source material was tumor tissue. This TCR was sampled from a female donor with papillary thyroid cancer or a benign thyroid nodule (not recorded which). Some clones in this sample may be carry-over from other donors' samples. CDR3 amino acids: CASSDRTTGELFF. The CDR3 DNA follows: TGTGCCAGCAGCGACCGAACCACCGGGGAGCTGTTTTTT.